This TCR beta chain was observed in a study of T cell changes during pregnancy in multiple sclerosis. CDR1 and CDR2 (germline): SGHDT, YYEEEE. V was pared by 1 base and J by 8 bases, with 9 bases of the junction left unmatched. The CDR3 spans 16 residues. Sequencing used immunoSEQ multiplex PCR; TCRdb keeps in-frame clones, though not all of them. The sample includes tens of thousands of clones, 94% of them seen just once. The receptor's source is a female donor with multiple sclerosis, enrolled in a pregnancy study. Sequenced material: CD4+ T cells from peripheral blood mononuclear cells, taken after pregnancy. This rearrangement joins TRBV5-6 to TRBJ2-1; 10 nucleotides line up with TRBD2. DNA for the CDR3: TGTGCCAGCAGCTTGATATTTAGCGGGAGGCGCGATGAGCAGTTCTTC. It codes for CASSLIFSGRRDEQFF.